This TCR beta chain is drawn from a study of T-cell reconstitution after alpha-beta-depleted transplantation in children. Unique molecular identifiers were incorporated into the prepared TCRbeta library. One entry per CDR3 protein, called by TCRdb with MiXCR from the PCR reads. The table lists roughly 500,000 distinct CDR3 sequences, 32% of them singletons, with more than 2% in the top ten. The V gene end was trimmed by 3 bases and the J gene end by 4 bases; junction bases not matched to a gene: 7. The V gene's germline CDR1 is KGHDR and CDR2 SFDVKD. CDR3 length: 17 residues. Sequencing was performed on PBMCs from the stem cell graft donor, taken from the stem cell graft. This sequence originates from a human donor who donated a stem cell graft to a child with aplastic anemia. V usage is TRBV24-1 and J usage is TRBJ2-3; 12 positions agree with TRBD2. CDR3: CATSDPQTSGSSDTQYF. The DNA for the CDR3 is TGTGCCACCAGTGATCCCCAGACTAGCGGGAGCTCAGATACGCAGTATTTT.